This T cell receptor beta chain stems from a study of blood T cell repertoires in COVID-19. As for the study in general: Samples of COVID-19 (acute and convalescent) were obtained from the United States, Italy and Spain. PBMCs, B-cell-depleted T cells, or T cells provided the cDNA or gDNA that made up the material.

Original analysis: Amplification of reference gene primers provided the estimated nucleated cell counts. TCRdb's table, derived via immunoSEQ multiplex PCR, lists solely in-frame clones and lacks some. For V, J and clone size, that table is used; D and trimming come from the DNA. In the table there are approximately 88,000 clones, approximately 80% of which are singletons. V trimming: 5 bases; J trimming: 5 bases; junction bases outside the gene matches: 10. Germline loops: CDR1 SGHNT, CDR2 YYREEE (reference sequence). The CDR3 consists of 16 residues. The sequencing input was peripheral blood. The V call is TRBV5-4, the J call TRBJ2-1, with 10 bases fitting TRBD2. The clonotype originates from an elderly woman with acute or convalescent COVID-19. CDR3 region: CASRPSSGGAHNEQFF. DNA for the CDR3: TGTGCCAGCAGACCCTCAAGCGGGGGGGCCCACAATGAGCAGTTCTTC.